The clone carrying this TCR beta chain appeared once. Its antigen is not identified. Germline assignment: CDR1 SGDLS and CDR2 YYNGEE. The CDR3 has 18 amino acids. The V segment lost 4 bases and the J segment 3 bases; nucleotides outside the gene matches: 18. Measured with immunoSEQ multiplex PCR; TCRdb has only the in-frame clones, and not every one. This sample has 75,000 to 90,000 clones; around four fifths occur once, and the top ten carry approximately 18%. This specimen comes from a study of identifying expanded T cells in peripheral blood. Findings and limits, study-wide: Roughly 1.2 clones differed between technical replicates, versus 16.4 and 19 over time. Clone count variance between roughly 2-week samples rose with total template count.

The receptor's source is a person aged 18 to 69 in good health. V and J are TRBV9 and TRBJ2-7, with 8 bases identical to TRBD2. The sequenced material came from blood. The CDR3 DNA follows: TGTGCCAGCAGCTCGAACCCGGGGGGGAAGGGTTCAGACTACGAGCAGTACTTC. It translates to CASSSNPGGKGSDYEQYF.